These 20 T cell receptor beta chains were all obtained from the same sample, sequenced in a study of OX40 agonist ivuxolimab in advanced cancers. The table came from immunoSEQ multiplex PCR; TCRdb's copy has only in-frame clones and leaves some out. Of about 20,000 clones listed, roughly four fifths are singletons. Sequencing used CD4+ or CD8+ T cells sorted from blood, obtained in a trial of the OX40 agonist ivuxolimab. These receptors were taken from an adult with an advanced solid tumor such as melanoma, head and neck, liver or kidney cancer.

The sample holds one count of this clone. V gene TRBV2 combines with J gene TRBJ2-2; 8 bases line up with TRBD2. CDR1 is SNHLY and CDR2 is FYNNEI in the germline V gene. CDR3 length: 15 residues. V lost 5 bases and J lost 4; bases outside the gene matches: 6. CDR3 DNA: TGTGCCAGCAGTAGTAAGCGGGAGAGCACCGGGGAGCTGTTTTTT. It translates to CASSSKRESTGELFF.

This clone was counted between two and nine times. This rearrangement joins TRBV18 to TRBJ1-4; D is unresolved. CDR1 and CDR2 from the germline V gene are KGHSH and LQKENI. CDR3 length: 16 amino acids. Trimming stripped 5 bases from V and 0 bases from J, with 13 bases between. The CDR3 protein is CASSDDRNPTNEKLFF. The CDR3 coding sequence is TGTGCCAGCTCAGACGACCGAAATCCAACTAATGAAAAACTGTTTTTT.

The rearrangement links TRBV29-1 to TRBJ2-7; D is possibly TRBD2 (6 bases). CDR1 and CDR2 from the germline V gene are SQVTM and ANQGSEA. The CDR3 is 12 residues long. V dropped 6 bases and J dropped 0 bases, with 9 bases sitting between them. The CDR3 region has the DNA TGCAGCGTCCGGGACTCCTCCTACGAGCAGTACTTC. It specifies CSVRDSSYEQYF.

This clone turned up a few times. The V gene is TRBV7-6, the J gene TRBJ2-5, with TRBD1 matching over 9 bases. CDR1 is SGHVS, CDR2 FNYEAQ, per germline. The CDR3 consists of 16 residues. J gave up 0 bases and V 3 bases, and 5 bases lay outside the gene matches. The CDR3 region is CASSFSQGAYQETQYF. The CDR3, as DNA: TGTGCCAGCAGCTTCTCACAGGGGGCGTACCAAGAGACCCAGTACTTC.

The rearrangement links TRBV28 to TRBJ2-4; tentative D call: TRBD2 (6 bases). V dropped 4 bases and J dropped 1 base, with 14 bases sitting between them. This CDR3 region has 16 residues. Germline V gives CDR1 MDHEN, CDR2 SYDVKM. CDR3 DNA sequence: TGTGCCAGCAGTTACCGGGACTCCCGGGCCAAAAACATTCAGTACTTC. Amino acids: CASSYRDSRAKNIQYF. Using reference TRBV28 and TRBJ2-4 for the parts outside the CDR3, the full variable domain is DVKVTQSSRYLVKRTGEKVFLECVQDMDHENMFWYRQDPGLGLRLIYFSYDVKMKEKGDIPEGYSVSREKKERFSLILESASTNQTSMYLCASSYRDSRAKNIQYFGAGTRLSVL.

J is TRBJ1-1 and V is TRBV11-3; D ambiguous. The V gene lost 3 bases and the J gene lost 3 bases, with 8 bases spanning the gap. This CDR3 is built from 13 residues. Looked up from germline, CDR1 is SGHNT and CDR2 is YENEEA. The CDR3 DNA reads TGTGCCAGCAGCTTTGCGAGGGACACTGAAGCTTTCTTT. Translated: CASSFARDTEAFF.

The chain joins TRBV10-1 to TRBJ2-5; 7 nucleotides align to TRBD2. The CDR3 is 16 amino acids. V shed 3 bases, J shed 5 bases, and the junction held 12 bases outside the gene matches. From germline, CDR1 is WNHNN and CDR2 SYGVQD (reference sequence). The CDR3 DNA sequence: TGCGCCAGCAGTGAATCTGCCCAGGCCGGGAGGGAGACCCAGTACTTC. This codes for CASSESAQAGRETQYF.

This clone was found once. The chain joins TRBV10-3 to TRBJ2-7, with 13 bases identical to TRBD2. Germline assignment: CDR1 ENHRY and CDR2 SYGVKD. This CDR3 has 14 residues. Trimming removed 5 bases from V and 6 bases from J; junction bases left unmatched: 4. CDR3 in amino acids: CAISRTSGSREQYF. The CDR3 DNA is TGTGCCATCAGTCGGACTAGCGGGAGTCGCGAGCAGTACTTC.

The chain combines TRBV7-2 with TRBJ1-5; possibly TRBD1 for D (5 bases). CDR1 is SGHTA, CDR2 FQGNSA, per germline. Deletions cut 5 bases from V and 4 bases from J, with 9 bases between. CDR3 length: 13 amino acids. As DNA, the CDR3 is TGTGCCAGCAGCCCGGGGACTAATCAGCCCCAGCATTTT. Its protein is CASSPGTNQPQHF.

The chain uses TRBV11-2 and TRBJ2-5; the match to TRBD2 covers 7 bases. The CDR3 covers 15 residues. V lost 4 bases to trimming and J lost 1 base; unmatched junction nucleotides: 6. Per the germline V gene, CDR1 is SGHAT and CDR2 is FQNNGV. The CDR3 protein is CASSSLGGIQETQYF. The CDR3 region has the DNA TGTGCCAGCAGCTCCTTGGGGGGGATCCAAGAGACCCAGTACTTC.

This clone was seen a single time. The chain uses TRBV28 and TRBJ2-7, with a tentative D call TRBD2 (6 bases). Germline CDR1 is MDHEN and CDR2 is SYDVKM. This CDR3 is 12 amino acids long. Trimming took 6 bases from V and 5 from J, leaving 11 bases between them. The CDR3 coding sequence is TGTGCCAGCAGGTCGACTAGTAACGAGCAGTACTTC. It codes for CASRSTSNEQYF. The full variable domain, its missing parts supplied by reference TRBV28 and TRBJ2-7, is DVKVTQSSRYLVKRTGEKVFLECVQDMDHENMFWYRQDPGLGLRLIYFSYDVKMKEKGDIPEGYSVSREKKERFSLILESASTNQTSMYLCASRSTSNEQYFGPGTRLTVT.

V is TRBV5-5 and J is TRBJ1-2, with 9 nucleotides matching TRBD1. The CDR3 is 15 residues long. The V segment lost 0 bases and the J segment 7 bases; nucleotides outside the gene matches: 7. Germline CDR1 reads SGHKS; CDR2 reads YYEKEE (reference sequence). CDR3 sequence: CASSLDVGQGAGYTF. For the CDR3, the DNA is TGTGCCAGCAGCTTGGATGTGGGACAGGGAGCTGGCTACACCTTC.

V and J are TRBV30 and TRBJ1-2; no clear D. The CDR3 contains 12 residues. V was trimmed by 0 bases and J by 6 bases, leaving 8 bases between them. The germline V gene has CDR1 GTSNPN and CDR2 SVGIG (reference sequence). CDR3 coding DNA: TGTGCCTGGAGTGTAAGCCAGAATGGCTACACCTTC. This encodes CAWSVSQNGYTF.

The count of this clone is one. The rearrangement joins TRBV6-5 to TRBJ2-4, with TRBD1 as a possible D gene (5 bases). The CDR3 has 14 amino acids. V lost 4 bases and J 6 bases, leaving 13 bases between the germline ends. Germline V lookup: CDR1 MNHEY, CDR2 SVGAGI. The CDR3 DNA reads TGTGCCAGCAGTTCTCCGGCAGGGATAAACATTCAGTACTTC. Protein sequence: CASSSPAGINIQYF.

CDR3 protein: CASSRDRATDTQYF. The DNA for the CDR3 is TGTGCCAGCTCACGGGACAGGGCCACAGATACGCAGTATTTT. J is TRBJ2-3 and V is TRBV18, with 9 bases aligning to TRBD1. This CDR3 has 14 residues. Germline CDR1 KGHSH, CDR2 LQKENI. The V segment lost 4 bases and the J segment 2 bases; nucleotides outside the gene matches: 1.

A single count supports this clone. The chain uses TRBV9 and TRBJ2-3; 9 bases align to TRBD2. Trimming took 4 bases from V and 3 from J; bases not matched to a gene: 12. CDR3 length: 17 amino acids. CDR1 and CDR2 (germline): SGDLS, YYNGEE. The CDR3 spells CASSRMTSGSGTDTQYF. CDR3 nucleotides: TGTGCCAGCAGCCGTATGACTAGCGGCTCAGGGACAGATACGCAGTATTTT.

Only a few counts were recorded for this clone. Here the CDR3 DNA reads TGTGCCAGCAGCTTGGTAGGTGCCCGTGAAGCTTTCTTT. It encodes CASSLVGAREAFF. The gene calls are TRBV5-5 and TRBJ1-1; the D is unclear. The CDR3 loop spans 13 amino acids. Trimming took 0 bases from V and 7 from J, leaving 10 bases between them. Germline assignment: CDR1 SGHKS and CDR2 YYEKEE (reference sequence). The full variable domain, in which reference TRBV5-5 and TRBJ1-1 provide the parts outside the CDR3, is DAGVTQSPTHLIKTRGQQVTLRCSPISGHKSVSWYQQVLGQGPQFIFQYYEKEERGRGNFPDRFSARQFPNYSSELNVNALLLGDSALYLCASSLVGAREAFFGQGTRLTVV.

This sequence joins TRBV28 and TRBJ2-7; possible D gene TRBD1, 5 bases. The CDR3 consists of 15 residues. Germline CDR1 MDHEN, CDR2 SYDVKM. Trimming pared 3 bases from V and 3 bases from J, leaving 15 bases between. This CDR3 is CASSLTAPKGYEQYF. The CDR3 region has the DNA TGTGCCAGCAGTTTGACAGCGCCCAAAGGCTACGAGCAGTACTTC.

This clone has more than one count but fewer than ten. The V and J genes are TRBV7-6 and TRBJ2-3; D unclear. The germline V gene encodes CDR1 SGHVS and CDR2 FNYEAQ. The germline V and J ends were trimmed by 2 bases and 4 bases, with 10 bases remaining between them. The CDR3 consists of 14 residues. CDR3 in amino acids: CASSLIGMADTQYF. Here the CDR3 DNA reads TGTGCCAGCAGCTTAATAGGGATGGCAGATACGCAGTATTTT.

The chain recombines TRBV11-2 with TRBJ2-7; D not certain. Germline V lookup: CDR1 SGHAT, CDR2 FQNNGV. This CDR3 contains 14 residues. V shed 5 bases and J shed 2 bases, with 13 bases lying between them. The CDR3 region is CASSPDGGTYEQYF. In nucleotides, the CDR3 is TGTGCCAGCAGCCCAGACGGTGGGACCTACGAGCAGTACTTC.